This T cell receptor beta chain is from a study of regulatory T cells in long-lasting Graves disease. This clonotype was found many times. Its target is unknown. Study-wide points: It was possible that the small sample size reduced accuracy. Those with persistent disease had in common more public clonotypes (2,741) than new patients (about 900).

Regarding time point: newly diagnosed GD, antithyroid drugs for less than 3 months. The TCR library used RNA extracted from PBMCs. Germline lookup yields CDR1 MDHEN and CDR2 SYDVKM. This CDR3 has 13 amino acids. V lost 6 bases, J lost 0 bases, and 6 bases lay in between. Libraries of TCR beta came from iRepertoire HTBI primers plus Arm-PCR of CDR3 regions. TCRdb independently ran MiXCR on the multiplex PCR reads; one entry per CDR3 protein. In the table there are 400,000 to 500,000 distinct CDR3 sequences, about 15% of which are singletons. Another study also made use of these data, one on T cells in Graves' hyperthyroidism and ophthalmopathy. That report notes: Stable Graves' hyperthyroidism meant no ophthalmopathy progression within 18 months. TCR CDR3 underwent first-round RT-PCR with the HTBI primer set.

The specimen was peripheral blood mononuclear cells (PBMCs), collected at new diagnosis, from a patient treated with antithyroid drugs. V usage is TRBV28 and J usage is TRBJ1-5; D not certain. The sequence derives from a woman aged 18 to 35 with Graves disease. The CDR3 is CASSPPSNQPQHF. CDR3 bases: TGTGCCAGCAGCCCCCCTAGCAATCAGCCCCAGCATTTT.